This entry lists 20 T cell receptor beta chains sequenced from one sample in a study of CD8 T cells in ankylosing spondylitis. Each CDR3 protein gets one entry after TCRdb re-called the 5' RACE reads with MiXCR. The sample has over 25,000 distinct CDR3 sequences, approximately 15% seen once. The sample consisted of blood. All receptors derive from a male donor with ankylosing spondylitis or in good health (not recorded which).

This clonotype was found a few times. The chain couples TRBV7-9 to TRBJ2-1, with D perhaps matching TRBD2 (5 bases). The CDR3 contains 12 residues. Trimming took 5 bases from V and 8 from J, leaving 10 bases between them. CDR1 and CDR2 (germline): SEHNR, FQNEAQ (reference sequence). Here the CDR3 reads CASSGLEDEQFF. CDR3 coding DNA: TGTGCCAGCAGCGGTCTGGAGGATGAGCAGTTCTTC.

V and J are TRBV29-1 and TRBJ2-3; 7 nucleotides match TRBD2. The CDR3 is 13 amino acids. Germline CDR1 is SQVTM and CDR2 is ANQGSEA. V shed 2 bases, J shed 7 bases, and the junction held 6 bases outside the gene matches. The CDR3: CSVERGEEYTQYF. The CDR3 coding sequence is TGCAGCGTTGAACGGGGGGAAGAATATACGCAGTATTTT.

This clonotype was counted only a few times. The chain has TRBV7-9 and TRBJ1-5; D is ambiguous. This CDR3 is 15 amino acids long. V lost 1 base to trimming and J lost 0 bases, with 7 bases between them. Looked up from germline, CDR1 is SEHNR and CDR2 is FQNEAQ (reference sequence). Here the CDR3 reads CASSLGADSNQPQHF. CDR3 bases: TGTGCCAGCAGCTTAGGGGCGGATAGCAATCAGCCCCAGCATTTT. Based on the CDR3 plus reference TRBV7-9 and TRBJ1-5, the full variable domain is DTGVSQNPRHKITKRGQNVTFRCDPISEHNRLYWYRQTLGQGPEFLTYFQNEAQLEKSRLLSDRFSAERPKGSFSTLEIQRTEQGDSAMYLCASSLGADSNQPQHFGDGTRLSIL.

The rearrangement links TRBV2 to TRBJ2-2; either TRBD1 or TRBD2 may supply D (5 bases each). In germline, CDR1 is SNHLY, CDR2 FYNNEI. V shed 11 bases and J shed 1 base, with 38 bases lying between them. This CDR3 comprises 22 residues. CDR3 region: CACRFPREKLTGNHLNTGELFF. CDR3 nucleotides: TGTGCCTGCCGGTTCCCCAGGGAGAAACTGACGGGGAACCACCTGAACACCGGGGAGCTGTTTTTT.

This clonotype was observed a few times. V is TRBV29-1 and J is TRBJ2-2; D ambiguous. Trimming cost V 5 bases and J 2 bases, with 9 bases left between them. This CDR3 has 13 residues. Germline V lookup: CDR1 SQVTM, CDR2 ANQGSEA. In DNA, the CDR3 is TGCAGCGTTTGGGGATTCAACACCGGGGAGCTGTTTTTT. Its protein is CSVWGFNTGELFF.

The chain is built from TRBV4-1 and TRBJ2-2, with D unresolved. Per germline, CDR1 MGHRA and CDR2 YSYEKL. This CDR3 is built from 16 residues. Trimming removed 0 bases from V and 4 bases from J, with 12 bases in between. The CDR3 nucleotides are TGCGCCAGCAGCCAAGAAGGCGGCCAACTCACCGGGGAGCTGTTTTTT. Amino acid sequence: CASSQEGGQLTGELFF.

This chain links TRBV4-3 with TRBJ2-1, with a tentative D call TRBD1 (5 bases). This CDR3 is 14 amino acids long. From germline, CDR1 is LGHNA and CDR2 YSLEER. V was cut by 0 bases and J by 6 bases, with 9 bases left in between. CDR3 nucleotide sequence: TGCGCCAGCAGCCAAGACAGGGTAGGCAATGAGCAGTTCTTC. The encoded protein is CASSQDRVGNEQFF.

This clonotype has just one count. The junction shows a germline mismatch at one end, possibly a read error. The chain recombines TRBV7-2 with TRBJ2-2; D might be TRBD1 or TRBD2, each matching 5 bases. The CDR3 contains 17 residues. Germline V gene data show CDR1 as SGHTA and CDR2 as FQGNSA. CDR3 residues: CASSIRQTSANTGELLF. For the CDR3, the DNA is TGTGCCAGCAGCATAAGACAGACCTCCGCGAACACCGGGGAGCTGCTTTTT.

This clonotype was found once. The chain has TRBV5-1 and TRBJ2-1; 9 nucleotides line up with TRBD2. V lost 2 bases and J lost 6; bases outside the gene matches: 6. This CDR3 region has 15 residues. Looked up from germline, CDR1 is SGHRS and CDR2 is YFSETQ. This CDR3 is CASSLPGLAVNEQFF. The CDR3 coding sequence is TGCGCCAGCAGCTTACCGGGACTAGCCGTCAATGAGCAGTTCTTC.

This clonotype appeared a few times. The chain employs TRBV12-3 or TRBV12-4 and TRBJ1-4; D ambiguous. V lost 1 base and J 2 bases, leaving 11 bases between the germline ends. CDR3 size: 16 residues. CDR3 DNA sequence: TGTGCCAGCAGTTTAGTAAGCGGAGGGACTAATGAAAAACTGTTTTTT. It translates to CASSLVSGGTNEKLFF.

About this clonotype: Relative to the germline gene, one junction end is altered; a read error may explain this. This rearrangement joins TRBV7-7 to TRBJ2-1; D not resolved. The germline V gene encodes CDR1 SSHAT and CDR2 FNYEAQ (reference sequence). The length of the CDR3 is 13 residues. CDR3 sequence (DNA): TGTGCTAGCAGCTTAGACCTCTACAATGAGCAGTTCTTC. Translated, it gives CASSLDLYNEQFF.

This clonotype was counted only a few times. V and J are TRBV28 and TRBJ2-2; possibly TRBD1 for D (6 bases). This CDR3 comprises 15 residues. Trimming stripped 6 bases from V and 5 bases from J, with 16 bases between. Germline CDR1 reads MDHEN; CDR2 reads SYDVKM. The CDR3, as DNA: TGTGCCAGCAGCCTAACCGGAGACAGGACCGGGGAGCTGTTTTTT. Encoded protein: CASSLTGDRTGELFF.

The CDR3, as DNA: TGTGCCAGCAGCTTACGGGGGGGCTTAGCCAAAAACATTCAGTACTTC. This codes for CASSLRGGLAKNIQYF. The V and J genes are TRBV7-2 and TRBJ2-4, with 8 bases aligning to TRBD2. The germline V gene has CDR1 SGHTA and CDR2 FQGNSA. Trimming removed 2 bases from V and 0 bases from J; junction bases left unmatched: 3. The CDR3 loop spans 16 amino acids.

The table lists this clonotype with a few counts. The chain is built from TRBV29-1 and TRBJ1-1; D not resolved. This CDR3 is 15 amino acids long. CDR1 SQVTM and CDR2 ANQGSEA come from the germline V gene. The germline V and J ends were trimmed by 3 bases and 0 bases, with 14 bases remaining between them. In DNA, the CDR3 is TGCAGCGTTGAGGGCCGGCAGAACTTGAACACTGAAGCTTTCTTT. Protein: CSVEGRQNLNTEAFF.

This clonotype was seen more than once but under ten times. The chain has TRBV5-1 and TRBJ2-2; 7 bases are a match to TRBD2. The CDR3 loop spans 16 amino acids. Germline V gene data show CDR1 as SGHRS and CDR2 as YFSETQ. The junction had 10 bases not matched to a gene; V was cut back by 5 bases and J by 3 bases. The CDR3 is CASSQLADGDTGELFF. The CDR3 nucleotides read TGCGCCAGCAGTCAGCTAGCGGACGGGGACACCGGGGAGCTGTTTTTT.

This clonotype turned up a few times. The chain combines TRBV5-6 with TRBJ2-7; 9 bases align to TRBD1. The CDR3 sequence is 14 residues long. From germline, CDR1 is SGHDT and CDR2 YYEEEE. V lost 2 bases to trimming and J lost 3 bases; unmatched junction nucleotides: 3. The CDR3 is CASSFGQGLYEQYF. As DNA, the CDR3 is TGTGCCAGCAGCTTCGGACAGGGGCTCTACGAGCAGTACTTC.

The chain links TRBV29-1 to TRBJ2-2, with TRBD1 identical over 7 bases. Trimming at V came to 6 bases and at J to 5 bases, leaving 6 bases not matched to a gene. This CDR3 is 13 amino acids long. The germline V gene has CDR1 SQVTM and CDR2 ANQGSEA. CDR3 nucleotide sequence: TGCAGCGTCGTTGTCAGGGGGACCGGGGAGCTGTTTTTT. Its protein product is CSVVVRGTGELFF.

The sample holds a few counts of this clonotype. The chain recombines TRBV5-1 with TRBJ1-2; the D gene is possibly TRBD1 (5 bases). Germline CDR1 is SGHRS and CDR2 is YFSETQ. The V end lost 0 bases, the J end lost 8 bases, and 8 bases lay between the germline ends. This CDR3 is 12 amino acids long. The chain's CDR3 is CASSLEGDGYTF. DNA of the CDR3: TGCGCCAGCAGCTTGGAAGGGGACGGCTACACCTTC.

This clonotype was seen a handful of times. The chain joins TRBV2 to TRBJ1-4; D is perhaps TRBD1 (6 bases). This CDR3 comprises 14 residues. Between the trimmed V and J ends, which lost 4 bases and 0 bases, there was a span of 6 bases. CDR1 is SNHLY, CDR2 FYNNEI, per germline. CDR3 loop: CASSGTATNEKLFF. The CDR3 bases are TGTGCCAGCAGTGGGACAGCAACTAATGAAAAACTGTTTTTT.

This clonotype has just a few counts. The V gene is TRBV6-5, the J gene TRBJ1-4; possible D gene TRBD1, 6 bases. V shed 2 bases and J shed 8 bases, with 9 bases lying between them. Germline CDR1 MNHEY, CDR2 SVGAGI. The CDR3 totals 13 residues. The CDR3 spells CASSYGGREKLFF. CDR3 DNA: TGTGCCAGCAGTTACGGGGGGCGAGAAAAACTGTTTTTT.